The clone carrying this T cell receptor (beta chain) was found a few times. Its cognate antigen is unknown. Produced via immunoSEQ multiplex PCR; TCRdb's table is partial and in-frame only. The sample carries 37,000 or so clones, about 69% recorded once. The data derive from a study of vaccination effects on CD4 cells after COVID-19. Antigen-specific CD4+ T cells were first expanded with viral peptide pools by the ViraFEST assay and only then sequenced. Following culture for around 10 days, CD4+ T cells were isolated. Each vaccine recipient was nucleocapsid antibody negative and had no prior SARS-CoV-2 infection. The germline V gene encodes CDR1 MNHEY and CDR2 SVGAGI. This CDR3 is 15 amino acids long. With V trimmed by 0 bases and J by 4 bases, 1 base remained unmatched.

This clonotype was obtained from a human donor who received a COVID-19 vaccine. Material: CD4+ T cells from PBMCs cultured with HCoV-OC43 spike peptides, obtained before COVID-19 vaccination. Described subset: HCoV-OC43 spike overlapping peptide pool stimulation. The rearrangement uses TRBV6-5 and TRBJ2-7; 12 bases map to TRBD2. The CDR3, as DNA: TGTGCCAGCAGTTACTCGACTAGCGGGAGTTACGAGCAGTACTTC. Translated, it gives CASSYSTSGSYEQYF.